The present T cell receptor (beta chain) was sequenced within a study of regulatory dendritic cells for organ transplantation. Study summary: Monocytes received vitamin D3 on days 0 and 4, IL-10 on day 4. LPS was added to dendritic cell cultures on day 6. Study results and limitations: Naive CD4+ and CD8+ repertoires were highly diverse; memory CD8+ was most oligoclonal. Considerable individual heterogeneity was seen in alloreactive memory CD8+ T cells.

Germline CDR1 reads SGHTA; CDR2 reads FQGNSA. The CDR3 loop spans 16 amino acids. The germline V and J ends were trimmed by 2 bases and 0 bases, with 10 bases remaining between them. CFSE-labeled sorted T cells met regulatory or mature dendritic cells for under 6 days. Remarks on this clone: Its antigen is currently unknown.

TCRdb keeps only in-frame clones here, not all; method: immunoSEQ multiplex PCR. In the table there are just under 8,000 clones, 65% to 75% of which are singletons. The V gene is TRBV7-2, the J gene TRBJ2-2; possible D gene TRBD1, 5 bases. This clonotype was sampled from a human donor in good health. The material sequenced was memory CD4+ T cells from blood cultured with dendritic cells. As for subset: CD45RO+ memory T cells. The CDR3 nucleotides are TGTGCCAGCAGCTTACATGCAGGGACGAACACCGGGGAGCTGTTTTTT. Residues: CASSLHAGTNTGELFF.